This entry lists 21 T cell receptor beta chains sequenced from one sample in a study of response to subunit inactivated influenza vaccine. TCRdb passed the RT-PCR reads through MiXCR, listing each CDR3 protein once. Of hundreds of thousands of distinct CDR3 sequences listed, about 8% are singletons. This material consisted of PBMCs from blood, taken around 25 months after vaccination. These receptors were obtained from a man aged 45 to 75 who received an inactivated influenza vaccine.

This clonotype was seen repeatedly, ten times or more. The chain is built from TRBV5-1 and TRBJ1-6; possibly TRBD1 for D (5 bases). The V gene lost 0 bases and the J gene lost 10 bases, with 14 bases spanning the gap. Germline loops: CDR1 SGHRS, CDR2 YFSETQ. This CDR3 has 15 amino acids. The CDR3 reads CASSLAPQGWSPLHF. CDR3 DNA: TGCGCCAGCAGCTTGGCCCCCCAGGGTTGGTCACCCCTCCACTTT.

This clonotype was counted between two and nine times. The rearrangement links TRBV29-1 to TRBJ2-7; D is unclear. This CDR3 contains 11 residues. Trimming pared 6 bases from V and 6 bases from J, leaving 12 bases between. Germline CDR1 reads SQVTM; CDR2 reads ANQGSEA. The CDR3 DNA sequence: TGCAGCGTGAGGTTGTTTGGCGAGCAGTACTTC. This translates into CSVRLFGEQYF.

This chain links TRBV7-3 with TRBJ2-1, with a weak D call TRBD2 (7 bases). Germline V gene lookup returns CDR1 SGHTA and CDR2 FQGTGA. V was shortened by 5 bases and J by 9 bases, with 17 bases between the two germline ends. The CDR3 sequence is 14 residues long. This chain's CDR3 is CASSTQGGGSEQFF. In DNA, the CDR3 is TGTGCCAGCAGCACCCAAGGGGGGGGTAGTGAGCAGTTCTTC.

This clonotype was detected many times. CDR3 sequence reads: CSVEAKYEQYF. The CDR3 bases are TGCAGCGTTGAAGCCAAATACGAGCAGTACTTC. The V gene is TRBV29-1, the J gene TRBJ2-7; D call uncertain. Germline CDR1 is SQVTM and CDR2 is ANQGSEA. CDR3 length: 11 amino acids. The V end lost 1 base, the J end lost 4 bases, and 5 bases lay between the germline ends.

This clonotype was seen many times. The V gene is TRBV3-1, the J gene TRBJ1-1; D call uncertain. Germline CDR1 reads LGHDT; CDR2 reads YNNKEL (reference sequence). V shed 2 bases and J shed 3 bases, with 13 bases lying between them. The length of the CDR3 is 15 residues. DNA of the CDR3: TGTGCCAGCAGCCAAAACCTTGGTGGGTACACTGAAGCTTTCTTT. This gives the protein CASSQNLGGYTEAFF.

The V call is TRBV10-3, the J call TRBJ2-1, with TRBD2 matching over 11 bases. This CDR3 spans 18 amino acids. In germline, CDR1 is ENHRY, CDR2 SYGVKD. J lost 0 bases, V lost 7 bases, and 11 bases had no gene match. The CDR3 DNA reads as TGTGCCATCAATTCCGGGCTAGCGGGAGGCAGCTCCTACAATGAGCAGTTCTTC. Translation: CAINSGLAGGSSYNEQFF.

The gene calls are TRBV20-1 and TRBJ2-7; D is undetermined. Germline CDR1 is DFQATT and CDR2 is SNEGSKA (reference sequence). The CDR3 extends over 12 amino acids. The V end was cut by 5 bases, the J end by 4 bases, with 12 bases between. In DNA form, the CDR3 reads TGCAGTGCTGGGCAAGTCCTGTACGAGCAGTACTTC. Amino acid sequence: CSAGQVLYEQYF.

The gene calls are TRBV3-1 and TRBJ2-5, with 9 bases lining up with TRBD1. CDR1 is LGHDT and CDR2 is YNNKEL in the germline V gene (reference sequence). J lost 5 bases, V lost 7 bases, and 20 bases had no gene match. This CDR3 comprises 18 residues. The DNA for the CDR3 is TGTGCCAGCACTGAAGGGACAGGGCCCAGTACTCCAACGGAGACCCAGTACTTC. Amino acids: CASTEGTGPSTPTETQYF.

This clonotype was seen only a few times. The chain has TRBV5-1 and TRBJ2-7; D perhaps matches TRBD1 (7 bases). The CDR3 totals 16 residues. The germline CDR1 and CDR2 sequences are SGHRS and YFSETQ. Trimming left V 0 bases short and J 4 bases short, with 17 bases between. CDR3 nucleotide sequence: TGCGCCAGCAGCTTGGGAGGAGGGGGCCATCGGTACGAGCAGTACTTC. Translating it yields CASSLGGGGHRYEQYF. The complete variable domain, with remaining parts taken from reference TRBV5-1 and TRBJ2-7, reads KAGVTQTPRYLIKTRGQQVTLSCSPISGHRSVSWYQQTPGQGLQFLFEYFSETQRNKGNFPGRFSGRQFSNSRSEMNVSTLELGDSALYLCASSLGGGGHRYEQYFGPGTRLTVT.

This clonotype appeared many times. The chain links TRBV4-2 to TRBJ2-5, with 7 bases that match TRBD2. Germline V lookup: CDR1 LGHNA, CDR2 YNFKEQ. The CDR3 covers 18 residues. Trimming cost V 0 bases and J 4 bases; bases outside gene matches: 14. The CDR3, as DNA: TGTGCCAGCAGCCAAGATTGGGCCGGGGGGTCCTCATTAGAGACCCAGTACTTC. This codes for CASSQDWAGGSSLETQYF.

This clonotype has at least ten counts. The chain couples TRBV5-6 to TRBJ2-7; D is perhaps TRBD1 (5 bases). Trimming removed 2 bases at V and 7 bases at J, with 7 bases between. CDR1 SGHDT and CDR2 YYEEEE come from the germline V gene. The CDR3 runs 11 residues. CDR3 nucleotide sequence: TGTGCCAGCAGCTTAACAGGAGAGCAGTACTTC. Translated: CASSLTGEQYF.

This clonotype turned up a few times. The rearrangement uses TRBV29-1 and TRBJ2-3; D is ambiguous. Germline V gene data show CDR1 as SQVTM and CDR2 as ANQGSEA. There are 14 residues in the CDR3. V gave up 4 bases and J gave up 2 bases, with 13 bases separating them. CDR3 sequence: CSVATRTYTDTQYF. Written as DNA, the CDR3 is TGCAGCGTTGCGACAAGGACCTACACAGATACGCAGTATTTT.

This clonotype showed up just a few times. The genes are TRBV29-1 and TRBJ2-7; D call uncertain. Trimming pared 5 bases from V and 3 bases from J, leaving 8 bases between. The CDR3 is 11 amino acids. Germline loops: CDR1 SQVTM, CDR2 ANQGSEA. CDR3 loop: CSVFNSYEQYF. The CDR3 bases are TGCAGCGTTTTCAACAGCTACGAGCAGTACTTC.

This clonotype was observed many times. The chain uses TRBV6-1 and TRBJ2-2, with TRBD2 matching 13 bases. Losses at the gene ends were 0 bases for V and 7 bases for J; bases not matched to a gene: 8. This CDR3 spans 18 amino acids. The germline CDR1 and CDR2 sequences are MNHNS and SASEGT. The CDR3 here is CASSEARTSGSLGGELFF. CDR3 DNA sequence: TGTGCCAGCAGTGAAGCCCGGACTAGCGGGAGTTTAGGCGGGGAGCTGTTTTTT.

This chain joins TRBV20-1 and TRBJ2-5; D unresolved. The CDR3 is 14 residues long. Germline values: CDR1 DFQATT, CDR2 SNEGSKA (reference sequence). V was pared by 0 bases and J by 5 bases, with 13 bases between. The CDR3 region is CSARDPYTLETQYF. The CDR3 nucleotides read TGCAGTGCTAGAGATCCTTACACCCTTGAGACCCAGTACTTC.

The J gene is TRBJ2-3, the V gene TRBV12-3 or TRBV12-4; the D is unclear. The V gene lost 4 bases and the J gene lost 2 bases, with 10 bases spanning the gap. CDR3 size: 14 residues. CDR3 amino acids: CASSWVDPTDTQYF. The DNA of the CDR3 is TGTGCCAGCAGTTGGGTGGACCCCACAGATACGCAGTATTTT.

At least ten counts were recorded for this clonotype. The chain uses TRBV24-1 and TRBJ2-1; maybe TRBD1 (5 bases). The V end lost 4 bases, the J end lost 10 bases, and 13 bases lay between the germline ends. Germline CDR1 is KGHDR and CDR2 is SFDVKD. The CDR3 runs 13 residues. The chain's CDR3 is CATSDRTPREQFF. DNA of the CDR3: TGTGCCACCAGTGACCGGACACCTCGGGAGCAGTTCTTC.

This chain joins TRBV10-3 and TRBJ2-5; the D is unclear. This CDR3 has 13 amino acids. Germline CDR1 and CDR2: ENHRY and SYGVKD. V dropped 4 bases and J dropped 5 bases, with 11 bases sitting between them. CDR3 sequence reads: CAISASGRETQYF. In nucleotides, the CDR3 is TGTGCCATCAGTGCTTCCGGTCGGGAGACCCAGTACTTC.

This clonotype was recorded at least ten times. CDR3 in DNA: TGTGCCAGCAGTTTATTCTCCGCTTTCGTCGCGGGGTCCGGGGAGCTGTTTTTT. This gives the protein CASSLFSAFVAGSGELFF. The rearrangement uses TRBV27 and TRBJ2-2; a possible D gene is TRBD2 (6 bases). Between the trimmed V and J ends, which lost 1 base and 6 bases, there was a span of 21 bases. This CDR3 region has 18 residues. CDR1 and CDR2 (germline): MNHEY, SMNVEV (reference sequence).

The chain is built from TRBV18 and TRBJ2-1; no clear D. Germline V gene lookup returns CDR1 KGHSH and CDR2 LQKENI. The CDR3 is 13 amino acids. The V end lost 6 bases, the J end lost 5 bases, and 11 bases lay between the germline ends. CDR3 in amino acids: CASSPASNNEQFF. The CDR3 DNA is TGTGCCAGCTCGCCGGCTAGTAACAATGAGCAGTTCTTC.

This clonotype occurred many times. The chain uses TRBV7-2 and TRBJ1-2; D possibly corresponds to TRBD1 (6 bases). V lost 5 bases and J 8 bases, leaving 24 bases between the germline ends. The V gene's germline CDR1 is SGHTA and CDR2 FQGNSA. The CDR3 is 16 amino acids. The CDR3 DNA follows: TGTGCCAGCAGCGTCACAGCTTCCAGGGGCCCTCGGGGCTACACCTTC. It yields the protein CASSVTASRGPRGYTF.